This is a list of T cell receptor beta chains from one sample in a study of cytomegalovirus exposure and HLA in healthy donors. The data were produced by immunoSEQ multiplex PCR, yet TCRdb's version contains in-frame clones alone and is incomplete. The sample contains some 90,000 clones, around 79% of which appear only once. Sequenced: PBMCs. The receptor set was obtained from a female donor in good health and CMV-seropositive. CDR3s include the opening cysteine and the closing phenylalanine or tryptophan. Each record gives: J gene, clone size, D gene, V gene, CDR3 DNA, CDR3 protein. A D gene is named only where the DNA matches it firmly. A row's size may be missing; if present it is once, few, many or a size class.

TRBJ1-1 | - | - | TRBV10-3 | TGTGCCATCAGTGCAGACACTGAAGCTTTCTTT | CAISADTEAFF
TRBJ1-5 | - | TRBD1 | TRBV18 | TGTGCCAGCTCCGGGGGACAGGGGGATCAGCCCCAGCATTTT | CASSGGQGDQPQHF
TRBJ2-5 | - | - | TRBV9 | TGTGCCAGCAGCTCCGGAGCGTATCGGGAGACCCAGTACTTC | CASSSGAYRETQYF
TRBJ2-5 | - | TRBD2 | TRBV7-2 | TGTGCCAGCAGCTCCAACCCACTAGCGGGAGGCCAAGAGACCCAGTACTTC | CASSSNPLAGGQETQYF
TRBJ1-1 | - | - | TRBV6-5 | TGTGCCAGCAGTTACTCTCCAGGGGACACTGAAGCTTTCTTT | CASSYSPGDTEAFF
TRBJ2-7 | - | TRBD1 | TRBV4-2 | TGTGCCAGCAGCCAGGGACAGGGGACCGCCTACGAGCAGTACTTC | CASSQGQGTAYEQYF
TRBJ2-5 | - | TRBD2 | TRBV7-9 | TGTGCCAGCAGCCTAAGCGGGGGTCCCCAAGAGACCCAGTACTTC | CASSLSGGPQETQYF
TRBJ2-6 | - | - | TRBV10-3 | TGTGCCATCAGTGAGGCCCCAGGGTCTGGGGCCAACGTCCTGACTTTC | CAISEAPGSGANVLTF
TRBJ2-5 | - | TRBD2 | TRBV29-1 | TGCAGCGTCGGGGGAGGGCCGAACCAGGGTCGAGAGACCCAGTACTTC | CSVGGGPNQGRETQYF
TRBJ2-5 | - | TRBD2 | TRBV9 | TGTGCCAGCAGCGTAGGATCGGGAGGAAAAGAGACCCAGTACTTC | CASSVGSGGKETQYF
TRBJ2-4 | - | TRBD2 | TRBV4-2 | TGTGCCAGCAGCCAAGTACCTAGCGGGGGGCCGGGGAACATTCAGTACTTC | CASSQVPSGGPGNIQYF
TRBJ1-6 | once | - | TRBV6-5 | TGTGCCAGCAGTTACTCGGGAGATAATTCACCCCTCCACTTT | CASSYSGDNSPLHF
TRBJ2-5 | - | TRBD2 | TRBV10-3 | TGTGCCGTCGGGACTAGCGGATACCAAGAGACCCAGTACTTC | CAVGTSGYQETQYF
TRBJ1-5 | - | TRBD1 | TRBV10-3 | TGTGCCATCGGACAGGGCAATCAGCCCCAGCATTTT | CAIGQGNQPQHF
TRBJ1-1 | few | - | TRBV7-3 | TGTGCCAGCAGCTCCCCGAGGGGGGGGAGCACTGAAGCTTTCTTT | CASSSPRGGSTEAFF
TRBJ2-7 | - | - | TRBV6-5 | TGTGCCAGCAGTCCGACGGGTCCCCTAGACGAGCAGTACTTC | CASSPTGPLDEQYF
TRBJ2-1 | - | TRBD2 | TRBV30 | TGTGCCTGGAGTGCTAGCGGGGGGAACAATGAGCAGTTCTTC | CAWSASGGNNEQFF
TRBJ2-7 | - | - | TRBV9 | TGTGCCAGCAGCCCCTCGGGGTCCTACGAGCAGTACTTC | CASSPSGSYEQYF
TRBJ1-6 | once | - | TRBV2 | TGTGCCAGTCTCGGGCGGGGGTTTGGTTCACCCCTCCACTTT | CASLGRGFGSPLHF
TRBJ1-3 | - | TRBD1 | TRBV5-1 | TGCGCCAGCAGCTTTGGAACAGGGGGCCACGATGCCTCTGGAAACACCATATATTTT | CASSFGTGGHDASGNTIYF
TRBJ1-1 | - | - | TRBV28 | TGTGCCAGCAGTTCCCAATTTAACACTGAAGCTTTCTTT | CASSSQFNTEAFF
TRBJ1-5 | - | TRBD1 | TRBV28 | TGTGCCAGCAGGTGGGGACAGGGCAACAATCAGCCCCAGCATTTT | CASRWGQGNNQPQHF
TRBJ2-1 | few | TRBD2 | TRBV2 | TGTGCCAGCAGGGGAGGGGAAAATGAGCAGTTCTTC | CASRGGENEQFF
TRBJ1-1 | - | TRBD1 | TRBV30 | TGTGCCTGGATCCGAGACAGGGGAACTGAAGCTTTCTTT | CAWIRDRGTEAFF
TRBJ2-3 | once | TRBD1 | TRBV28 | TGTGCCAGCACCAGGGGGAGCACAGATACGCAGTATTTT | CASTRGSTDTQYF
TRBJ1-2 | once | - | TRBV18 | TGTGCCAGCTCACCGACCGGGACACTTAACTATGGCTACACCTTC | CASSPTGTLNYGYTF